These 2 T cell receptor beta chains came from one sample sequenced in a study of cytomegalovirus exposure and HLA in healthy donors (dated by TCRdb to about 2017). The library was prepared using the immunoSEQ multiplex PCR assay. The multiplex PCR relied on a mix of 60 forward primers for TCR Vbeta segments and 13 reverse primers for TCR Jbeta segments. TCRdb limited this immuneACCESS table to in-frame rearrangements with V and J called. A share of clones is missing; checked studies link under half to unresolved V genes, and the rest is unexplained. This sample has 150,000 to 200,000 clones in its table, and 85% of those were observed once. The top ten clonotypes cover 1% of the sample. Material: PBMCs. The receptors stem from a boy younger than 10 in good health and CMV-seronegative.

This chain joins TRBV14 and TRBJ1-5, with TRBD1 identical over 7 bases. V lost 0 bases and J lost 5; bases outside the gene matches: 13. Germline V gene sequence: CDR1 SGHDN, CDR2 FVKESK. The CDR3 totals 18 residues. The CDR3, as DNA: TGTGCCAGCAGCCAAGACCATACGACAGGGAAGAACTATCAGCCCCAGCATTTT. Its translation: CASSQDHTTGKNYQPQHF. Full variable domain (outside the CDR3, taken from reference TRBV14 and TRBJ1-5): EAGVTQFPSHSVIEKGQTVTLRCDPISGHDNLYWYRRVMGKEIKFLLHFVKESKQDESGMPNNRFLAERTGGTYSTLKVQPAELEDSGVYFCASSQDHTTGKNYQPQHFGDGTRLSIL.

This clone occurred a few times. This chain uses TRBV5-6 with TRBJ1-1; perhaps TRBD1 as D (6 bases). Germline V gene lookup returns CDR1 SGHDT and CDR2 YYEEEE. Trimming took 4 bases from V and 6 from J, leaving 31 bases between them. This CDR3 has 19 amino acids. CDR3 sequence reads: CASSADPRQARIFDAEAFF. The DNA of the CDR3 is TGTGCCAGCAGCGCGGACCCTCGACAGGCCCGTATCTTCGACGCTGAAGCTTTCTTT.